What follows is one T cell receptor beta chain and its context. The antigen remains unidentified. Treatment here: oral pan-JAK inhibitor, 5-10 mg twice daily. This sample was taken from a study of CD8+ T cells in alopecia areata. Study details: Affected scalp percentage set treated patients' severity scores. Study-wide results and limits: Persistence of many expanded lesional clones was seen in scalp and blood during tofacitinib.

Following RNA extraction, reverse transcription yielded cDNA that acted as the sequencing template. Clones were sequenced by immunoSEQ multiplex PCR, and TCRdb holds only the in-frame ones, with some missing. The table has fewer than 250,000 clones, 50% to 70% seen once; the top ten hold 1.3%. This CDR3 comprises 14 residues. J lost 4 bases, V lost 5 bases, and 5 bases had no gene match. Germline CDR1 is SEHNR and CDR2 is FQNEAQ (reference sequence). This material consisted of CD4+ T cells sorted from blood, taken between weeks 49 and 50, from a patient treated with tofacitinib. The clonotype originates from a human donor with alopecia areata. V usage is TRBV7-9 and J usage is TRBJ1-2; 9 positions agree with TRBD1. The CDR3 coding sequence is TGTGCCAGCAGCATGGGACAGGGTAGCTATGGCTACACCTTC. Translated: CASSMGQGSYGYTF.